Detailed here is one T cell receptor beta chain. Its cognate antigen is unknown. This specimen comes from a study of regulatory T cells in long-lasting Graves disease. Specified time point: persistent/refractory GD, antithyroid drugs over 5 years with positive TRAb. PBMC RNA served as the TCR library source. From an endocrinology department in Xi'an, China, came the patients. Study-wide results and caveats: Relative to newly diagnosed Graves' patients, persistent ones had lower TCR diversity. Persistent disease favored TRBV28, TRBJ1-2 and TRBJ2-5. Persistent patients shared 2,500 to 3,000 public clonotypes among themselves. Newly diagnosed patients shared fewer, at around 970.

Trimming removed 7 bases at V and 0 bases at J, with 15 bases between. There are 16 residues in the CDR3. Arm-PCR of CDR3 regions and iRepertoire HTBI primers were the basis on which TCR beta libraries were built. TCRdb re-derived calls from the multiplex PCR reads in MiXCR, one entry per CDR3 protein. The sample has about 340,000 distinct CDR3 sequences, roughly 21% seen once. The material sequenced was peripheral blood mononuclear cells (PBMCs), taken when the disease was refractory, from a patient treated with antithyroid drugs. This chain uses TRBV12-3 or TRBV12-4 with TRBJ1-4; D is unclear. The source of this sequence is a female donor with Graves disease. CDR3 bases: TGTGCCAGCAATTTGAGTAGCGGTGCAACTAATGAAAAACTGTTTTTT. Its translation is CASNLSSGATNEKLFF.